A selection of T cell receptor beta chains follows, all from one sample in a study of CD8 T cells in Susac syndrome. TCRdb independently ran MiXCR on the immunoSEQ multiplex PCR reads; one entry per CDR3 protein. Among fewer than 350,000 distinct CDR3 sequences listed, roughly nine tenths were seen once. Specimen: CD4+ T cells from PBMCs. The origin of the receptors is a human donor with multiple sclerosis. CDR3s include the opening cysteine and the closing phenylalanine or tryptophan. The D gene is left open where the match is weak. Only some rows state a clone size, as once, few, many or a class for expanded clones.

size: NA
V: TRBV7-2
J: TRBJ2-3
D: NA
CDR3: CASSLVFQDTQYF
DNA: TGTGCCAGCAGCTTAGTATTCCAAGATACGCAGTATTTT

size: NA
V: TRBV7-2
J: TRBJ2-7
D: TRBD2
CDR3: CASSPAGLADYEQYF
DNA: TGTGCCAGCAGCCCAGCGGGGCTAGCGGACTACGAGCAGTACTTC

size: NA
V: TRBV5-1
J: TRBJ2-1
D: NA
CDR3: CASSRTPNNEQFF
DNA: TGCGCCAGCAGCCGGACACCCAACAATGAGCAGTTCTTC

size: NA
V: TRBV12-5
J: TRBJ2-7
D: TRBD2
CDR3: CASGLGLAGGPPYEQYF
DNA: TGTGCTAGTGGTTTGGGACTAGCGGGGGGACCCCCCTACGAGCAGTACTTC

size: NA
V: TRBV5-1
J: TRBJ2-1
D: NA
CDR3: CASSLASLNEQFF
DNA: TGCGCCAGCAGCTTGGCTAGTCTCAATGAGCAGTTCTTC

size: NA
V: TRBV18
J: TRBJ1-1
D: NA
CDR3: CASSPVGVGLQHQAFF
DNA: TGTGCCAGCTCACCTGTCGGAGTGGGGCTCCAGCATCAAGCTTTCTTT

size: NA
V: TRBV20-1
J: TRBJ2-7
D: NA
CDR3: CSAREEPASSYEQYF
DNA: TGCAGTGCTAGAGAAGAGCCGGCAAGCTCCTACGAGCAGTACTTC

size: NA
V: TRBV5-4
J: TRBJ2-2
D: NA
CDR3: CASSLRDWNTGELFF
DNA: TGTGCCAGCAGCCTCCGGGACTGGAACACCGGGGAGCTGTTTTTT

size: NA
V: TRBV11-1
J: TRBJ2-1
D: NA
CDR3: CASSLVADSYNEQFF
DNA: TGTGCCAGCAGCTTGGTAGCGGACTCCTACAATGAGCAGTTCTTC

size: NA
V: TRBV12-3/TRBV12-4
J: TRBJ2-5
D: TRBD2
CDR3: CASSPGLAGAGETQYF
DNA: TGTGCCAGCAGCCCCGGACTAGCGGGAGCAGGAGAGACCCAGTACTTC

size: NA
V: TRBV5-1
J: TRBJ2-1
D: NA
CDR3: CASSLFAGSYNEQFF
DNA: TGCGCCAGCAGCCTCTTTGCGGGATCCTACAATGAGCAGTTCTTC

size: once
V: TRBV20-1
J: TRBJ1-1
D: NA
CDR3: CSARVQGSPEAFF
DNA: TGCAGTGCTAGAGTTCAGGGTTCTCCTGAAGCTTTCTTT

size: NA
V: TRBV6-6
J: TRBJ1-1
D: TRBD1
CDR3: CASSSVQGDTEAFF
DNA: TGTGCCAGCAGTTCCGTACAGGGGGATACTGAAGCTTTCTTT

size: NA
V: TRBV15
J: TRBJ2-1
D: TRBD2
CDR3: CATSTLGGSYNEQFF
DNA: TGTGCCACCAGCACCCTGGGAGGGTCCTACAATGAGCAGTTCTTC

size: once
V: TRBV7-8
J: TRBJ2-5
D: NA
CDR3: CASSPLGEVQETQYF
DNA: TGTGCCAGCAGCCCCCTGGGGGAAGTTCAAGAGACCCAGTACTTC

size: NA
V: TRBV7-2
J: TRBJ1-3
D: TRBD1
CDR3: CASSYSGTGNTIYF
DNA: TGTGCCAGCAGCTACTCCGGGACAGGGAACACCATATATTTT

size: NA
V: TRBV12-3/TRBV12-4
J: TRBJ1-2
D: TRBD1
CDR3: CASRSTGTTYGYTF
DNA: TGTGCCAGCAGGTCGACAGGGACCACCTATGGCTACACCTTC

size: NA
V: TRBV12-3/TRBV12-4
J: TRBJ2-2
D: TRBD2
CDR3: CASSPGTSRRVTGELFF
DNA: TGTGCCAGCAGTCCCGGGACTAGCCGGAGAGTAACCGGGGAGCTGTTTTTT

size: NA
V: TRBV5-4
J: TRBJ1-1
D: NA
CDR3: CASSPGPQGYDEAFF
DNA: TGTGCCAGCAGCCCAGGTCCGCAGGGGTACGATGAAGCTTTCTTT

size: NA
V: TRBV4-3
J: TRBJ2-1
D: TRBD2
CDR3: CASSQPLAGYNEQFF
DNA: TGCGCCAGCAGCCAGCCACTAGCGGGGTACAATGAGCAGTTCTTC

size: NA
V: TRBV4-3
J: TRBJ2-7
D: NA
CDR3: CASSTVRDTSPYF
DNA: TGCGCCAGCAGTACTGTCCGGGACACCTCTCCGTACTTC

size: NA
V: TRBV7-2
J: TRBJ2-7
D: NA
CDR3: CASSPRQVPYEQYF
DNA: TGTGCCAGCAGCCCGAGACAGGTCCCCTACGAGCAGTACTTC

size: NA
V: TRBV7-2
J: TRBJ1-3
D: NA
CDR3: CASSLYAETGNTIYF
DNA: TGTGCCAGCAGCTTATATGCGGAAACTGGAAACACCATATATTTT

size: NA
V: TRBV5-1
J: TRBJ2-5
D: TRBD2
CDR3: CASSPDVAGGRETQYF
DNA: TGCGCCAGCAGCCCGGATGTAGCGGGAGGTAGGGAGACCCAGTACTTC

size: NA
V: TRBV7-2
J: TRBJ2-4
D: NA
CDR3: CASSLSTGAKNIQYF
DNA: TGTGCCAGCAGCTTATCGACGGGAGCCAAAAACATTCAGTACTTC

size: NA
V: TRBV11-2
J: TRBJ2-5
D: TRBD1
CDR3: CASSRGGTGNGETQYF
DNA: TGTGCCAGCAGCCGAGGCGGGACAGGGAACGGCGAGACCCAGTACTTC

size: NA
V: TRBV20-1
J: TRBJ1-1
D: NA
CDR3: CSVEPGGIMNTEAFF
DNA: TGCAGTGTAGAACCTGGGGGGATTATGAACACTGAAGCTTTCTTT

size: NA
V: TRBV25-1
J: TRBJ2-5
D: NA
CDR3: CASSERELASQTQYF
DNA: TGTGCCAGCAGTGAGAGAGAACTAGCAAGTCAGACCCAGTACTTC

size: NA
V: TRBV11-3
J: TRBJ1-1
D: NA
CDR3: CASSPEVAMNTEAFF
DNA: TGTGCCAGCAGCCCCGAAGTGGCCATGAACACTGAAGCTTTCTTT

size: NA
V: TRBV7-2
J: TRBJ1-5
D: NA
CDR3: CASSPERVGNQPQHF
DNA: TGTGCCAGCAGCCCCGAGCGGGTGGGCAATCAGCCCCAGCATTTT

size: NA
V: TRBV5-1
J: TRBJ1-5
D: NA
CDR3: CASSLEGEVNQPQHF
DNA: TGCGCCAGCAGCTTGGAGGGTGAGGTCAATCAGCCCCAGCATTTT

size: few
V: TRBV29-1
J: TRBJ1-1
D: NA
CDR3: CSVGQNTEAFF
DNA: TGCAGCGTTGGACAGAACACTGAAGCTTTCTTT

size: NA
V: TRBV13
J: TRBJ2-7
D: TRBD1
CDR3: CASGPTGTNEQYF
DNA: TGTGCCAGCGGTCCGACAGGGACCAACGAGCAGTACTTC

size: NA
V: TRBV6-1
J: TRBJ2-3
D: TRBD2
CDR3: CASMERGRTDTQYF
DNA: TGTGCCAGCATGGAGCGGGGTCGCACAGATACGCAGTATTTT

size: NA
V: TRBV4-1
J: TRBJ1-2
D: NA
CDR3: CASSQEQNYGYTF
DNA: TGCGCCAGCAGCCAAGAACAAAACTATGGCTACACCTTC

size: NA
V: TRBV14
J: TRBJ1-3
D: NA
CDR3: CASSQGRFDTIYF
DNA: TGTGCCAGCAGCCAAGGGCGATTCGACACCATATATTTT

size: NA
V: TRBV6-1
J: TRBJ1-1
D: NA
CDR3: CASENYDVFAKGSTEAFF
DNA: TGTGCCAGCGAGAACTACGACGTATTCGCCAAGGGCTCCACTGAAGCTTTCTTT

size: NA
V: TRBV7-4
J: TRBJ1-5
D: NA
CDR3: CASSLAYGNQPQHF
DNA: TGTGCCAGCAGCTTGGCCTACGGCAATCAGCCCCAGCATTTT

size: NA
V: TRBV19
J: TRBJ2-7
D: NA
CDR3: CASSSPGNSYEQYF
DNA: TGTGCCAGTAGTTCCCCAGGTAACTCCTACGAGCAGTACTTC

size: NA
V: TRBV11-1
J: TRBJ2-1
D: NA
CDR3: CASSRARSPNDNEQFF
DNA: TGTGCCAGCAGCCGAGCTAGGTCTCCAAATGACAATGAGCAGTTCTTC

size: NA
V: TRBV6-6
J: TRBJ2-1
D: TRBD2
CDR3: CASSSGTSKGYEQFF
DNA: TGTGCCAGCAGTTCCGGGACTAGTAAAGGCTATGAGCAGTTCTTC

size: NA
V: TRBV19
J: TRBJ1-1
D: NA
CDR3: CASNTVRNTEAFF
DNA: TGTGCCAGTAATACGGTCAGGAACACTGAAGCTTTCTTT

size: NA
V: TRBV12-3/TRBV12-4
J: TRBJ1-1
D: TRBD1
CDR3: CASSPLRTGDTEAFF
DNA: TGTGCCAGCAGTCCCCTGAGGACAGGAGACACTGAAGCTTTCTTT

size: NA
V: TRBV4-1
J: TRBJ2-1
D: NA
CDR3: CASSQAPGTEQFF
DNA: TGCGCCAGCAGCCAGGCTCCCGGGACAGAGCAGTTCTTC

size: NA
V: TRBV25-1
J: TRBJ1-5
D: TRBD1
CDR3: CASSLGTGNNQPQHF
DNA: TGTGCCAGCAGCCTAGGGACAGGAAACAATCAGCCCCAGCATTTT

size: NA
V: TRBV6-1
J: TRBJ1-1
D: NA
CDR3: CASSEGWDFTEAFF
DNA: TGTGCCAGCAGTGAGGGGTGGGACTTCACTGAAGCTTTCTTT

size: NA
V: TRBV14
J: TRBJ1-6
D: NA
CDR3: CTSSLNRLSSYNSPLHF
DNA: TGTACCAGCAGCCTTAACAGGTTAAGCTCCTATAATTCACCCCTCCACTTT

size: NA
V: TRBV5-1
J: TRBJ2-1
D: NA
CDR3: CASSTGAPYNEQFF
DNA: TGCGCCAGCAGCACCGGGGCTCCCTACAATGAGCAGTTCTTC

size: NA
V: TRBV5-8
J: TRBJ1-2
D: NA
CDR3: CASSLGFVTGQKGYTF
DNA: TGTGCCAGCAGCTTGGGGTTCGTAACCGGGCAAAAAGGCTACACCTTC

size: once
V: TRBV30
J: TRBJ1-1
D: NA
CDR3: CAWINDRLNTEAFF
DNA: TGTGCCTGGATCAACGACAGGTTGAACACTGAAGCTTTCTTT

size: NA
V: TRBV19
J: TRBJ1-2
D: TRBD1
CDR3: CASRQQGNGYTF
DNA: TGTGCCAGTAGGCAACAGGGGAATGGCTACACCTTC

size: NA
V: TRBV27
J: TRBJ1-1
D: NA
CDR3: CASSLAPLTEAFF
DNA: TGTGCCAGCAGTTTGGCCCCTTTGACTGAAGCTTTCTTT

size: NA
V: TRBV4-2
J: TRBJ2-1
D: TRBD2
CDR3: CASSQEPSGTVSEQFF
DNA: TGTGCCAGCAGCCAAGAGCCTAGCGGAACAGTGAGTGAGCAGTTCTTC

size: NA
V: TRBV9
J: TRBJ2-7
D: NA
CDR3: CASSQQGGYYEQYF
DNA: TGTGCCAGCAGCCAACAGGGAGGGTACTACGAGCAGTACTTC

size: NA
V: TRBV7-9
J: TRBJ2-7
D: NA
CDR3: CASSPSRVLRDEQYF
DNA: TGTGCCAGCAGCCCCTCTAGGGTCCTTAGAGACGAGCAGTACTTC

size: NA
V: TRBV15
J: TRBJ2-7
D: NA
CDR3: CATSREGYEQYF
DNA: TGTGCCACCAGCAGGGAGGGCTACGAGCAGTACTTC

size: NA
V: TRBV6-1
J: TRBJ1-5
D: TRBD1
CDR3: CASSDPQGISSQPQHF
DNA: TGTGCCAGCAGTGACCCACAGGGGATATCATCTCAGCCCCAGCATTTT

size: NA
V: TRBV4-3
J: TRBJ2-1
D: NA
CDR3: CASSQEGSGRGPYNEQFF
DNA: TGCGCCAGCAGCCAAGAGGGGTCAGGTCGGGGGCCCTACAATGAGCAGTTCTTC